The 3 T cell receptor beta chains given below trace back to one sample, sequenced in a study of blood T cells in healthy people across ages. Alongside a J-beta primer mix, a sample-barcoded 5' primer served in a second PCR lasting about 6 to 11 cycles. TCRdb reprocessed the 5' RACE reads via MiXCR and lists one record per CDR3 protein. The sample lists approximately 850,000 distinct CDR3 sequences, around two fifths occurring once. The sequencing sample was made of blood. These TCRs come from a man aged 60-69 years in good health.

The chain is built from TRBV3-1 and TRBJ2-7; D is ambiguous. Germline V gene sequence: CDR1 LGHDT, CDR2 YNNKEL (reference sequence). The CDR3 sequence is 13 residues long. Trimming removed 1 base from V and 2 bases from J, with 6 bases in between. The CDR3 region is CASSQVVTYEQYF. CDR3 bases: TGTGCCAGCAGCCAAGTGGTTACCTACGAGCAGTACTTC.

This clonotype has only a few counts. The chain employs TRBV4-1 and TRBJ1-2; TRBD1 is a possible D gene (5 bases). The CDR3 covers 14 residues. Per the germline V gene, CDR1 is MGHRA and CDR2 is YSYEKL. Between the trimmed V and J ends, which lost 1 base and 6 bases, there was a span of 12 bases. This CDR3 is CASSQVGTRDGYTF. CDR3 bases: TGCGCCAGCAGCCAAGTCGGGACGAGGGATGGCTACACCTTC.

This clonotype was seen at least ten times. The CDR3 bases are TGTGCCAGCACCCCGGACAGAGATAAAAACATTCAGTACTTC. It encodes CASTPDRDKNIQYF. The rearrangement uses TRBV9 and TRBJ2-4, with D perhaps matching TRBD1 (6 bases). This CDR3 has 14 amino acids. From germline, CDR1 is SGDLS and CDR2 YYNGEE. V lost 6 bases to trimming and J lost 4 bases, with 14 bases between them.